These 32 T cell receptor beta chains were sequenced from one sample in a study of CD8 T cells in Susac syndrome. RNA in amounts of roughly 0.5 to 1 ug was reverse transcribed with random hexamers. TCRdb re-called the immunoSEQ multiplex PCR reads with MiXCR, one entry per CDR3 protein. Here the sample spans some 220,000 distinct CDR3 sequences, 95% being singletons. Sequences were obtained from CD4+ T cells from PBMCs. The source of these receptors is a human donor with multiple sclerosis.

In this sample, this clonotype turned up once. This sequence joins TRBV5-1 and TRBJ2-7; 9 nucleotides agree with TRBD1. The CDR3 contains 13 residues. Trimming removed 3 bases from V and 6 bases from J; junction bases left unmatched: 4. Germline V gene lookup returns CDR1 SGHRS and CDR2 YFSETQ. The CDR3 region has the DNA TGCGCCAGCAGCTGGGGACAGGGCGGCGAGCAGTACTTC. It encodes CASSWGQGGEQYF. Using reference TRBV5-1 and TRBJ2-7 for the parts outside the CDR3, the full variable domain is KAGVTQTPRYLIKTRGQQVTLSCSPISGHRSVSWYQQTPGQGLQFLFEYFSETQRNKGNFPGRFSGRQFSNSRSEMNVSTLELGDSALYLCASSWGQGGEQYFGPGTRLTVT.

J is TRBJ1-2 and V is TRBV3-1; no firm D call. V was shortened by 4 bases and J by 3 bases, with 12 bases between the two germline ends. CDR1 LGHDT and CDR2 YNNKEL come from the germline V gene (reference sequence). The CDR3 sequence is 14 residues long. The CDR3 DNA reads as TGTGCCAGCAGCCTATGGACCCAGGACTATGGCTACACCTTC. Amino acid sequence: CASSLWTQDYGYTF.

The genes are TRBV30 and TRBJ2-6, with a tentative D call TRBD2 (5 bases). Germline V gene lookup returns CDR1 GTSNPN and CDR2 SVGIG (reference sequence). V lost 1 base, J lost 3 bases, and 10 bases lay in between. The CDR3 covers 15 residues. The CDR3, as DNA: TGTGCCTGGAGTGCCCGGACTTATGGGGCCAACGTCCTGACTTTC. It specifies CAWSARTYGANVLTF.

The rearrangement links TRBV20-1 to TRBJ2-2; 7 bases map to TRBD1. The junction had 3 bases not matched to a gene; V was cut back by 4 bases and J by 1 base. This CDR3 contains 14 residues. The germline gives CDR1 DFQATT, CDR2 SNEGSKA (reference sequence). CDR3 bases: TGCAGTGCTAAATACAGGGGGAACACCGGGGAGCTGTTTTTT. Its protein product is CSAKYRGNTGELFF.

This rearrangement joins TRBV30 to TRBJ2-3, with TRBD2 as a possible D gene (7 bases). The germline V gene has CDR1 GTSNPN and CDR2 SVGIG (reference sequence). CDR3 size: 14 residues. The V end lost 8 bases, the J end lost 4 bases, and 19 bases lay between the germline ends. The CDR3 spells CARGGEMVADTQYF. The CDR3 nucleotides read TGTGCCAGGGGGGGGGAAATGGTCGCAGATACGCAGTATTTT.

J is TRBJ2-7 and V is TRBV28, with a tentative D call TRBD2 (6 bases). The CDR3 loop spans 15 amino acids. Trimming stripped 1 base from V and 4 bases from J, with 14 bases between. Germline V CDR1 and CDR2: MDHEN, SYDVKM. For the CDR3, the DNA is TGTGCCAGCAGTTTATCCGGCGGGATCCGTTACGAGCAGTACTTC. Protein sequence: CASSLSGGIRYEQYF.

The V gene is TRBV18, the J gene TRBJ2-7; maybe TRBD1 (5 bases). The CDR3 is 13 amino acids. Germline CDR1 reads KGHSH; CDR2 reads LQKENI. Trimming took off 5 bases at V and 0 bases at J, with 8 bases between the two ends. The CDR3 here is CASSADSSYEQYF. CDR3 DNA sequence: TGTGCCAGCTCAGCCGACAGCTCCTACGAGCAGTACTTC.

This chain links TRBV15 with TRBJ2-5; TRBD1 agrees at 8 bases. CDR1 is LNHNV and CDR2 is YYDKDF in the germline V gene (reference sequence). The CDR3 runs 15 residues. The V gene end was trimmed by 3 bases and the J gene end by 4 bases; junction bases not matched to a gene: 7. The CDR3: CATSSRGTGVETQYF. DNA of the CDR3: TGTGCCACCAGCAGTAGGGGGACAGGAGTAGAGACCCAGTACTTC.

This rearrangement joins TRBV30 to TRBJ2-5; no firm D call. V was trimmed by 3 bases and J by 2 bases, leaving 19 bases between them. CDR3 length: 16 amino acids. CDR1 is GTSNPN, CDR2 SVGIG, per germline (reference sequence). The CDR3 protein is CAWSAPRVPRQETQYF. Written as DNA, the CDR3 is TGTGCCTGGAGCGCTCCCCGAGTACCTCGACAAGAGACCCAGTACTTC.

V usage is TRBV18 and J usage is TRBJ2-7; D remains ambiguous. Deletions cut 1 base from V and 2 bases from J, with 9 bases between. The CDR3 has 14 amino acids. Germline loops: CDR1 KGHSH, CDR2 LQKENI. The CDR3 loop is CASSPRNSPYEQYF. The CDR3 DNA sequence: TGTGCCAGCTCACCACGGAACAGCCCCTACGAGCAGTACTTC.

The gene calls are TRBV9 and TRBJ1-1, with a possible D match to TRBD1 (6 bases). Trimming shortened V by 0 bases and J by 8 bases, and 11 bases separated the two germline ends. CDR1 SGDLS and CDR2 YYNGEE come from the germline V gene. This CDR3 comprises 13 residues. The CDR3 DNA follows: TGTGCCAGCAGCGTAGCAGGACAGCCCGAAGCTTTCTTT. Translated, it gives CASSVAGQPEAFF.

The rearrangement links TRBV15 to TRBJ2-5; 7 nucleotides align to TRBD1. The germline CDR1 and CDR2 sequences are LNHNV and YYDKDF (reference sequence). J lost 1 base, V lost 4 bases, and 3 bases had no gene match. The CDR3 loop spans 14 amino acids. Written as DNA, the CDR3 is TGTGCCACCAGCAAGGGGACAGTCCAAGAGACCCAGTACTTC. Its protein product is CATSKGTVQETQYF.

The rearrangement joins TRBV30 to TRBJ1-2; TRBD1 might be the D (6 bases). The CDR3 has 15 residues. Germline V lookup: CDR1 GTSNPN, CDR2 SVGIG (reference sequence). Between the trimmed V and J ends, which lost 5 bases and 7 bases, there was a span of 23 bases. The CDR3 DNA reads TGTGCCTGGGGGGGCACCGGGACATTGGCCGTTGGCTACACCTTC. This codes for CAWGGTGTLAVGYTF. Combining the CDR3 with reference TRBV30 and TRBJ1-2 gives the whole variable domain SQTIHQWPATLVQPVGSPLSLECTVEGTSNPNLYWYRQAAGRGLQLLFYSVGIGQISSEVPQNLSASRPQDRQFILSSKKLLLSDSGFYLCAWGGTGTLAVGYTFGSGTRLTVV.

This chain joins TRBV25-1 and TRBJ2-5; 11 nucleotides align to TRBD2. Trimming removed 4 bases from V and 1 base from J; junction bases left unmatched: 2. This CDR3 contains 15 residues. Germline V CDR1 and CDR2: MGHDK, SYGVNS. The CDR3 protein is CASSVSGGGQETQYF. The DNA for the CDR3 is TGTGCCAGCAGTGTTAGCGGGGGGGGCCAAGAGACCCAGTACTTC.

J is TRBJ1-1 and V is TRBV3-1, with 10 bases lining up with TRBD1. Trimming removed 4 bases from V and 6 bases from J; junction bases left unmatched: 5. The length of the CDR3 is 14 residues. The germline V gene has CDR1 LGHDT and CDR2 YNNKEL (reference sequence). This chain's CDR3 is CASSPRQGAAEAFF. CDR3 DNA: TGTGCCAGCAGCCCAAGACAGGGGGCCGCTGAAGCTTTCTTT.

The chain has TRBV3-1 and TRBJ2-7; D is unresolved. V gave up 1 base and J gave up 0 bases, with 13 bases separating them. The CDR3 runs 16 residues. Germline lookup yields CDR1 LGHDT and CDR2 YNNKEL (reference sequence). The chain's CDR3 is CASSQGSVVTSYEQYF. The DNA for the CDR3 is TGTGCCAGCAGCCAAGGATCCGTGGTAACCTCCTACGAGCAGTACTTC.

The V call is TRBV7-2, the J call TRBJ2-1; 9 nucleotides line up with TRBD2. CDR1 and CDR2 (germline): SGHTA, FQGNSA. V lost 5 bases, J lost 7 bases, and 18 bases stayed unmatched. The CDR3 contains 18 residues. The CDR3 protein is CASSLTPSAGGPQNEQFF. CDR3 DNA sequence: TGTGCCAGCAGCCTCACCCCTTCGGCGGGGGGGCCGCAAAATGAGCAGTTCTTC.

CDR3 DNA: TGTGCCAGCAGCTACCATGGGAAGAACACTGAAGCTTTCTTT. Protein sequence: CASSYHGKNTEAFF. V and J are TRBV7-9 and TRBJ1-1, with unresolved D. CDR1 and CDR2 from the germline V gene are SEHNR and FQNEAQ (reference sequence). V was shortened by 4 bases and J by 1 base, with 10 bases between the two germline ends. This CDR3 is 14 amino acids long.

The V and J genes are TRBV16 and TRBJ1-2; TRBD1 matches 8 bases. J lost 4 bases, V lost 4 bases, and 11 bases had no gene match. This CDR3 is 16 amino acids long. Per germline, CDR1 KGHSY and CDR2 FQNENV. CDR3 DNA: TGTGCCAGCAGCCCATTCGGACAGGGCGTCTCCTATGGCTACACCTTC. Protein product: CASSPFGQGVSYGYTF.

The V call is TRBV29-1, the J call TRBJ1-1; D is uncertain. Trimming pared 8 bases from V and 6 bases from J, leaving 13 bases between. The length of the CDR3 is 11 residues. Germline V gene lookup returns CDR1 SQVTM and CDR2 ANQGSEA. CDR3 DNA: TGCAGCTGGGTTAGACCCCCTGAAGCTTTCTTT. This sequence encodes CSWVRPPEAFF.

The chain uses TRBV20-1 and TRBJ2-5; D perhaps matches TRBD2 (6 bases). Germline CDR1 reads DFQATT; CDR2 reads SNEGSKA (reference sequence). The CDR3 runs 16 residues. V lost 1 base to trimming and J lost 1 base, with 16 bases between them. CDR3 protein: CSARVADGLSQETQYF. The CDR3 nucleotides read TGCAGTGCTAGAGTAGCGGACGGGCTTAGCCAAGAGACCCAGTACTTC.

The V call is TRBV20-1, the J call TRBJ2-7; 7 bases match TRBD2. The CDR3 is 17 amino acids. V lost 6 bases to trimming and J lost 5 bases; unmatched junction nucleotides: 22. Germline V lookup: CDR1 DFQATT, CDR2 SNEGSKA (reference sequence). The CDR3 protein is CSAGTRGGRQRGDEQYF. The CDR3 DNA follows: TGCAGTGCAGGTACTCGGGGCGGGAGACAGAGAGGAGACGAGCAGTACTTC.

The chain is built from TRBV11-2 and TRBJ2-7; D is perhaps TRBD1 or TRBD2 (7 bases each). V was pared by 4 bases and J by 6 bases, with 22 bases between. The CDR3 has 16 residues. CDR1 and CDR2 from the germline V gene are SGHAT and FQNNGV. The CDR3 DNA reads TGTGCCAGCAGCTCCCTGGGGGGGACAGCCTTTGCCGAGCAGTACTTC. Protein sequence: CASSSLGGTAFAEQYF.

V is TRBV19 and J is TRBJ2-7; no clear D gene. This CDR3 has 13 amino acids. The ends were cut back, 3 bases at V and 0 bases at J, with 6 bases in the middle. CDR1 and CDR2 (germline): LNHDA, SQIVND (reference sequence). The CDR3 region has the DNA TGTGCCAGTAGTATGTTTAGCTCCTACGAGCAGTACTTC. This codes for CASSMFSSYEQYF.

This chain links TRBV27 with TRBJ2-3; 13 bases align to TRBD2. Germline CDR1 is MNHEY and CDR2 is SMNVEV (reference sequence). CDR3 length: 17 residues. The trim removed 4 bases at V and 6 bases at J, leaving 10 bases unmatched. The CDR3 nucleotides are TGTGCCAGCAGTTCGATGGGACTAGCGGGACCTCCCGATACGCAGTATTTT. This encodes CASSSMGLAGPPDTQYF.

The V call is TRBV5-1, the J call TRBJ2-1; 8 bases line up with TRBD1. Germline V gene data show CDR1 as SGHRS and CDR2 as YFSETQ. Trimming at V came to 4 bases and at J to 9 bases, leaving 12 bases not matched to a gene. The CDR3 is 15 amino acids. The CDR3 protein is CASSNGQGGSGEQFF. In DNA form, the CDR3 reads TGCGCCAGCAGCAACGGACAGGGCGGAAGTGGTGAGCAGTTCTTC.

The chain is built from TRBV30 and TRBJ2-3, with D perhaps TRBD1 or TRBD2 (6 bases each). Germline V gives CDR1 GTSNPN, CDR2 SVGIG (reference sequence). V was clipped by 3 bases and J by 3 bases, with 13 bases between them. The CDR3 spans 14 residues. Written as DNA, the CDR3 is TGTGCCTGGAGGGAGGGGGGTACAACAGATACGCAGTATTTT. Encoded protein: CAWREGGTTDTQYF.

The V and J genes are TRBV24-1 and TRBJ2-3; TRBD2 is a possible D gene (6 bases). Germline V gives CDR1 KGHDR, CDR2 SFDVKD. This CDR3 contains 13 residues. Trimming removed 9 bases from V and 1 base from J, with 10 bases in between. This CDR3 is CATGGTRTDTQYF. CDR3 nucleotides: TGTGCCACCGGGGGGACCCGCACAGATACGCAGTATTTT.

The rearrangement joins TRBV14 to TRBJ2-5; D perhaps matches TRBD2 (6 bases). This CDR3 region has 12 residues. Looked up from germline, CDR1 is SGHDN and CDR2 is FVKESK. V gave up 2 bases and J gave up 13 bases, with 14 bases separating them. The CDR3 sequence is CASSQWGDRPYF. CDR3 DNA: TGTGCCAGCAGCCAATGGGGGGACCGGCCGTACTTC.

The chain joins TRBV7-9 to TRBJ2-1, with 11 bases identical to TRBD2. The CDR3 totals 15 residues. V shed 6 bases and J 4 bases; nucleotides not matched to a gene: 5. The germline V gene encodes CDR1 SEHNR and CDR2 FQNEAQ (reference sequence). The CDR3 here is CASRKTSGKYNEQFF. CDR3 nucleotides: TGTGCCAGCAGGAAGACTAGCGGGAAATACAATGAGCAGTTCTTC.

The chain couples TRBV20-1 to TRBJ2-4; D is ambiguous. V was cut by 3 bases and J by 9 bases, with 18 bases left in between. This CDR3 comprises 14 residues. Germline V gene sequence: CDR1 DFQATT, CDR2 SNEGSKA (reference sequence). The CDR3 loop reads CSARDNRAKGIQYF. The CDR3 DNA follows: TGCAGTGCTAGGGATAATCGGGCCAAGGGCATTCAGTACTTC.

The chain employs TRBV11-3 and TRBJ1-1; D is perhaps TRBD1 (5 bases). Germline assignment: CDR1 SGHNT and CDR2 YENEEA. Trimming shortened V by 0 bases and J by 4 bases, and 15 bases separated the two germline ends. The CDR3 loop spans 16 amino acids. The CDR3 spells CASSLDGREGSTEAFF. Here the CDR3 DNA reads TGTGCCAGCAGCTTAGACGGCAGGGAGGGGAGCACTGAAGCTTTCTTT.